This paragraph covers one T cell receptor beta chain sequence. J was trimmed by 2 bases and V by 5 bases; bases with no gene match: 4. The CDR3 runs 16 residues. CDR1 and CDR2 (germline): MNHEY, SVGEGT. The data originate from a study of blood T cell repertoires in COVID-19. About the study: PBMCs, B-cell-depleted T cells, or T cells were the source of the cDNA or gDNA that made up the material.

Clones were sequenced by immunoSEQ multiplex PCR, and TCRdb holds only the in-frame ones, with some missing. This sample has 150,000 to 200,000 clones, with less than 90% found just once. Sequencing was performed on PBMCs or T cells enriched from blood (not recorded which). The TCR sequence derives from a human donor with acute COVID-19. The donor label of this sample is uncertain. The V call is TRBV6-2 or TRBV6-3, the J call TRBJ1-6, with 9 positions matching TRBD1. The CDR3 DNA reads as TGTGCCAGCAGTCCGGACAGGGGTACCTATAATTCACCCCTCCACTTT. Translated: CASSPDRGTYNSPLHF.